This TCR beta chain was recovered during a study of blood T cell repertoires in COVID-19. The germline V gene has CDR1 LGHDT and CDR2 YNNKEL (reference sequence). The CDR3 contains 16 residues. V lost 0 bases, J lost 6 bases, and 2 bases stayed unmatched. The protocol was immunoSEQ multiplex PCR, while the TCRdb copy is restricted to in-frame clones and leaves out a portion. The sample yields 120,000 or so clones, around 83% seen once. The gene calls are TRBV3-1 (or the pseudogene TRBV3-2) and TRBJ2-1; 13 positions match TRBD2. This receptor was taken from a man of 80 years or more with active or convalescent COVID-19. The sequenced sample was peripheral blood. CDR3 DNA sequence: TGTGCCAGCAGCCAAGACCGGACTAGCGGGGGCAATGAGCAGTTCTTC. This encodes CASSQDRTSGGNEQFF.